This passage covers 23 T cell receptor beta chains from one sample sequenced in a study of cytotoxic CD8 clonotypes in ibrutinib-treated CLL. Using immunoSEQ multiplex PCR, the repertoire was profiled, and TCRdb retains in-frame clones only, with some absent. Altogether some 85,000 clones are present, over 60% being singletons, with the ten largest covering 20% to 25%. The material was PBMCs, obtained after 24 months of ibrutinib treatment. The receptors originated from a human donor with chronic lymphocytic leukemia.

The chain recombines TRBV5-1 with TRBJ2-7; perhaps TRBD2 as D (5 bases). Between the trimmed V and J ends, which lost 0 bases and 7 bases, there was a span of 14 bases. CDR1 and CDR2 from the germline V gene are SGHRS and YFSETQ. The CDR3 consists of 14 residues. Here the CDR3 DNA reads TGCGCCAGCAGCTTGGTCCGGTACGGGGAAGAGCAGTACTTC. Translating it yields CASSLVRYGEEQYF.

V and J are TRBV5-6 and TRBJ2-7, with 8 bases lining up with TRBD2. V lost 2 bases to trimming and J lost 3 bases; unmatched junction nucleotides: 10. The CDR3 has 16 amino acids. Germline V gives CDR1 SGHDT, CDR2 YYEEEE. CDR3 loop: CASSFYLSGSFYEQYF. The CDR3 DNA reads TGTGCCAGCAGCTTCTACCTCAGCGGGAGTTTCTACGAGCAGTACTTC.

The chain employs TRBV19 and TRBJ2-7; D is unclear. CDR1 and CDR2 from the germline V gene are LNHDA and SQIVND (reference sequence). This CDR3 has 14 residues. Trimming left V 4 bases short and J 1 base short, with 11 bases between. This CDR3 reads CASSNPARSYEQYF. The CDR3 DNA is TGTGCCAGTAGTAATCCAGCCCGTTCCTACGAGCAGTACTTC.

This clone came up a few times. The chain carries TRBV7-3 and TRBJ1-1; D might be TRBD1 (5 bases). Germline V gene sequence: CDR1 SGHTA, CDR2 FQGTGA. Trimming pared 6 bases from V and 4 bases from J, leaving 15 bases between. The CDR3 contains 14 residues. CDR3 residues: CASSQTSGVTEAFF. The CDR3, as DNA: TGTGCCAGCAGTCAGACTTCGGGGGTCACTGAAGCTTTCTTT.

This clone was seen ten or more times. This chain uses TRBV27 with TRBJ2-7, with D possibly TRBD1 on 5 matching bases. Trimming took off 6 bases at V and 4 bases at J, with 10 bases between the two ends. The germline V gene encodes CDR1 MNHEY and CDR2 SMNVEV (reference sequence). The CDR3 is made up of 12 amino acids. The CDR3 DNA follows: TGTGCCAGCAGGACAGCACTTTACGAGCAGTACTTC. Its protein is CASRTALYEQYF.

The V and J genes are TRBV15 and TRBJ2-3; 8 bases align to TRBD2. The CDR3 runs to 15 residues. Germline lookup yields CDR1 LNHNV and CDR2 YYDKDF (reference sequence). The V segment lost 1 base and the J segment 6 bases; nucleotides outside the gene matches: 6. CDR3: CATSRASGRVDTQYF. DNA for the CDR3: TGTGCCACCAGCAGAGCGAGCGGGAGAGTGGATACGCAGTATTTT.

V usage is TRBV30 and J usage is TRBJ1-6; D may be TRBD1 (6 bases). CDR3 length equals 13 residues. V lost 8 bases and J 0 bases, leaving 8 bases between the germline ends. Germline V lookup: CDR1 GTSNPN, CDR2 SVGIG (reference sequence). This CDR3 reads CAGGGSYNSPLHF. The CDR3 nucleotides read TGTGCCGGAGGGGGCTCCTATAATTCACCCCTCCACTTT. The complete variable domain, with remaining parts taken from reference TRBV30 and TRBJ1-6, reads SQTIHQWPATLVQPVGSPLSLECTVEGTSNPNLYWYRQAAGRGLQLLFYSVGIGQISSEVPQNLSASRPQDRQFILSSKKLLLSDSGFYLCAGGGSYNSPLHFGNGTRLTVT.

The chain uses TRBV6-4 and TRBJ2-1, with 10 nucleotides matching TRBD2. Germline CDR1 MRHNA, CDR2 SNTAGT. This CDR3 is built from 16 residues. J was trimmed by 0 bases and V by 6 bases; bases with no gene match: 5. DNA of the CDR3: TGTGCCAGCAGCACTAGCGGGGCCAGCTCCTACAATGAGCAGTTCTTC. This codes for CASSTSGASSYNEQFF.

This clone has more than one count but fewer than ten. The chain combines TRBV6-1 with TRBJ1-3; D remains ambiguous. Deletions cut 5 bases from V and 4 bases from J, with 9 bases between. The germline V gene has CDR1 MNHNS and CDR2 SASEGT. The CDR3 extends over 13 amino acids. The CDR3 DNA sequence: TGTGCCAGCAGTTCGGACGGAGGAAACACCATATATTTT. It yields the protein CASSSDGGNTIYF.

The CDR3 reads CASSYRVSGNTIYF. The CDR3 DNA follows: TGTGCCAGCAGTTACCGGGTTTCTGGAAACACCATATATTTT. This chain uses TRBV6-5 with TRBJ1-3; no definite D call. Deletions cut 2 bases from V and 1 base from J, with 6 bases between. The length of the CDR3 is 14 residues. In germline, CDR1 is MNHEY, CDR2 SVGAGI.

The CDR3 DNA reads as TGTGCCAGCAGCTCGGGACTGCAGGGCTACGAGCAGTACTTC. The encoded protein is CASSSGLQGYEQYF. J is TRBJ2-7 and V is TRBV6-6, with D possibly TRBD2 on 6 matching bases. The V gene's germline CDR1 is MNHNY and CDR2 SVGAGI (reference sequence). This CDR3 has 14 amino acids. The V and J ends lost 6 bases and 3 bases respectively, with 15 bases between them.

V is TRBV4-2 and J is TRBJ2-1; 10 bases map to TRBD2. With 2 bases clipped from V and 9 bases from J, the junction kept 7 bases outside the gene matches. The CDR3 length is 15 residues. Germline V gives CDR1 LGHNA, CDR2 YNFKEQ. As DNA, the CDR3 is TGTGCCAGCAGCCAATCAGCGGGAGGGCCCGGTGAGCAGTTCTTC. Protein product: CASSQSAGGPGEQFF.

The chain links TRBV7-9 to TRBJ2-2, with TRBD2 matching 12 bases. CDR3 size: 15 residues. In germline, CDR1 is SEHNR, CDR2 FQNEAQ (reference sequence). V shed 4 bases, J shed 4 bases, and the junction held 1 base outside the gene matches. CDR3 nucleotide sequence: TGTGCCAGCAGCTGGGGACTAGCGGGCACCGGGGAGCTGTTTTTT. Its protein product is CASSWGLAGTGELFF.

The CDR3 DNA is TGTGCCAGCAGGGACAGGGGCCCTAGGGGCAATGAGCAGTTCTTC. Residues: CASRDRGPRGNEQFF. The chain uses TRBV2 and TRBJ2-1; 9 bases are a match to TRBD1. Per the germline V gene, CDR1 is SNHLY and CDR2 is FYNNEI. There are 15 residues in the CDR3. V lost 6 bases and J lost 6; bases outside the gene matches: 9. Full variable domain (remainder filled in from reference TRBV2 and TRBJ2-1): EPEVTQTPSHQVTQMGQEVILRCVPISNHLYFYWYRQILGQKVEFLVSFYNNEISEKSEIFDDQFSVERPDGSNFTLKIRSTKLEDSAMYFCASRDRGPRGNEQFFGPGTRLTVL.

This clone was recorded only once. The chain combines TRBV6-6 with TRBJ2-3; D is perhaps TRBD2 (6 bases). The germline V and J ends were trimmed by 6 bases and 0 bases, with 10 bases remaining between them. Germline V lookup: CDR1 MNHNY, CDR2 SVGAGI (reference sequence). The CDR3 totals 14 residues. The CDR3 loop reads CASSPSVSTDTQYF. In nucleotides, the CDR3 is TGTGCCAGCAGCCCTAGCGTAAGCACAGATACGCAGTATTTT.

This rearrangement joins TRBV6-1 to TRBJ2-5; 9 nucleotides agree with TRBD2. The CDR3 loop spans 16 amino acids. Germline CDR1 and CDR2: MNHNS and SASEGT. V shed 2 bases and J 5 bases; nucleotides not matched to a gene: 9. As DNA, the CDR3 is TGTGCCAGCAGTGAATTAGAGCTAGCGGGACGGGAGACCCAGTACTTC. The encoded protein is CASSELELAGRETQYF.

The chain carries TRBV18 and TRBJ1-5, with D uncertain. Looked up from germline, CDR1 is KGHSH and CDR2 is LQKENI. The CDR3 runs 12 residues. Trimming took 0 bases from V and 7 from J, leaving 4 bases between them. This CDR3 reads CASSPPNQPQHF. For the CDR3, the DNA is TGTGCCAGCTCACCACCGAACCAGCCCCAGCATTTT.

The V gene is TRBV7-9, the J gene TRBJ2-3; D is ambiguous. V lost 1 base and J lost 4, with 9 bases in between. Germline V CDR1 and CDR2: SEHNR, FQNEAQ (reference sequence). The CDR3 totals 14 residues. CDR3 in DNA: TGTGCCAGCAGCTTAGTCGGAATCGCAGATACGCAGTATTTT. This sequence encodes CASSLVGIADTQYF. Full variable domain (missing parts from reference TRBV7-9 and TRBJ2-3): DTGVSQNPRHKITKRGQNVTFRCDPISEHNRLYWYRQTLGQGPEFLTYFQNEAQLEKSRLLSDRFSAERPKGSFSTLEIQRTEQGDSAMYLCASSLVGIADTQYFGPGTRLTVL.

This clone has a count of ten or more. This chain uses TRBV28 with TRBJ1-5; 8 nucleotides match TRBD1. The CDR3 contains 14 residues. The V segment lost 6 bases and the J segment 6 bases; nucleotides outside the gene matches: 7. Germline CDR1 MDHEN, CDR2 SYDVKM. The CDR3 bases are TGTGCCAGCAGACCAGACAGGGGCGTTCAGCCCCAGCATTTT. It codes for CASRPDRGVQPQHF.

The CDR3 spells CASSLEEWGASFF. CDR3 in DNA: TGTGCCAGCAGCTTAGAGGAATGGGGGGCTTCGTTCTTC. The chain combines TRBV11-2 with TRBJ2-1, with D perhaps TRBD1 or TRBD2 (6 bases each). CDR1 is SGHAT, CDR2 FQNNGV, per germline. The ends were cut back, 0 bases at V and 15 bases at J, with 15 bases in the middle. This CDR3 region has 13 residues.

The rearrangement joins TRBV5-1 to TRBJ2-5; D possibly matches TRBD1 or TRBD2 (6 bases each). There are 14 residues in the CDR3. Germline values: CDR1 SGHRS, CDR2 YFSETQ. V was trimmed by 9 bases and J by 2 bases, leaving 17 bases between them. The CDR3 DNA follows: TGCGCCACCAACAAGGGGGGCCAGCAAGAGACCCAGTACTTC. It encodes CATNKGGQQETQYF.

The chain recombines TRBV11-2 with TRBJ2-1; the D gene is possibly TRBD2 (6 bases). The CDR3 totals 16 residues. Trimming removed 4 bases from V and 4 bases from J, with 17 bases in between. Germline CDR1 and CDR2: SGHAT and FQNNGV. CDR3: CASSSGGSLTYNEQFF. The DNA of the CDR3 is TGTGCCAGCAGCTCCGGAGGGTCGCTTACGTACAATGAGCAGTTCTTC.

In this sample, this clone turned up once. The V and J genes are TRBV19 and TRBJ2-5; 10 positions agree with TRBD2. CDR3 length: 15 residues. Germline-derived CDR1 and CDR2 are LNHDA and SQIVND (reference sequence). V was pared by 6 bases and J by 4 bases, with 8 bases of the junction left unmatched. The CDR3 nucleotides read TGTGCCAGTAGAGCTAGCGGGGGACTGGGAGAGACCCAGTACTTC. As protein: CASRASGGLGETQYF.